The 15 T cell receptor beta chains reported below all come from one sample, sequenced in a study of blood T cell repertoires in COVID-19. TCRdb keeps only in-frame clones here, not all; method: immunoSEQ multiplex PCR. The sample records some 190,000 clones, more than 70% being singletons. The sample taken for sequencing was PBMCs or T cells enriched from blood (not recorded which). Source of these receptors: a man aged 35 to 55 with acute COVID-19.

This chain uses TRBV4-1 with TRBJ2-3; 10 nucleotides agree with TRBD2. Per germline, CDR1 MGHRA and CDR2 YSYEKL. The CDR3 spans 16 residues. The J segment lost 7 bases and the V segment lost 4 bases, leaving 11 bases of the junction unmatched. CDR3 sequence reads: CASSPELAGYEYTQYF. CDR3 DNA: TGCGCCAGCAGCCCTGAACTAGCGGGATATGAATATACGCAGTATTTT.

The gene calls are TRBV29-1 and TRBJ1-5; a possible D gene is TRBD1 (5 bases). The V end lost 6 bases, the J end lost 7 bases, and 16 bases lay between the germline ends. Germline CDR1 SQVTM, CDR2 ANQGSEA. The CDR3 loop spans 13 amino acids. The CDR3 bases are TGCAGCGTGGCAAGGGGCGCCGGGCAGCCCCAGCATTTT. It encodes CSVARGAGQPQHF.

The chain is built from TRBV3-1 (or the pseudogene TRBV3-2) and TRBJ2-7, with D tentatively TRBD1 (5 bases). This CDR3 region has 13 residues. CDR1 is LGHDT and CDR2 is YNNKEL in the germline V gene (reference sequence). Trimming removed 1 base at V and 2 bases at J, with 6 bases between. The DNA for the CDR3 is TGTGCCAGCAGCCAAGTAGGGGCCTACGAGCAGTACTTC. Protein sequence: CASSQVGAYEQYF.

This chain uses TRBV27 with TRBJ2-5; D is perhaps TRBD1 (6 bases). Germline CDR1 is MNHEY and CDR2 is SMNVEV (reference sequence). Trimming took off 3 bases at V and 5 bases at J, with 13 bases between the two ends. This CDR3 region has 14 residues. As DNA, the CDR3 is TGTGCCAGCAGTTTTGGTAGGCAGGGGGAGACCCAGTACTTC. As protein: CASSFGRQGETQYF.

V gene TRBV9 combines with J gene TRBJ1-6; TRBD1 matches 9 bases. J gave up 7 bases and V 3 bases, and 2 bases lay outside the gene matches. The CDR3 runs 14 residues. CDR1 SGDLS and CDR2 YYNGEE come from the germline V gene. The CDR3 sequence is CASSGTGENSPLHF. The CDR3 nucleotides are TGTGCCAGCAGCGGGACAGGGGAAAATTCACCCCTCCACTTT.

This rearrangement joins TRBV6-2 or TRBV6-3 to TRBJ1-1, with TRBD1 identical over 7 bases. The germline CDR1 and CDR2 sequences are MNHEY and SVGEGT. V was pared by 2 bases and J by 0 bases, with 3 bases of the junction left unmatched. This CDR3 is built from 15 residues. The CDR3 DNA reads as TGTGCCAGCAGTTACAGGGGGCTTATGAACACTGAAGCTTTCTTT. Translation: CASSYRGLMNTEAFF.

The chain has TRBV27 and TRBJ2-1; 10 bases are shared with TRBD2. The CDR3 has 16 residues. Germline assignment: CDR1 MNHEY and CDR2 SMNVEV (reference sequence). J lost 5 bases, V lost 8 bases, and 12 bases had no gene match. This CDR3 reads CASARWASGSHNEQFF. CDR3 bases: TGTGCCAGCGCCAGGTGGGCTAGCGGGAGTCACAATGAGCAGTTCTTC.

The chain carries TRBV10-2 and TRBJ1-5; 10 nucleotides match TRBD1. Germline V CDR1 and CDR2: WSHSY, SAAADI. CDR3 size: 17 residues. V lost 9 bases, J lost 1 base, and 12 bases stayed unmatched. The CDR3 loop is CASSPTDRGDSNQPQHF. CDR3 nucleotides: TGCGCCAGTTCTCCCACGGACAGGGGGGACAGCAATCAGCCCCAGCATTTT.

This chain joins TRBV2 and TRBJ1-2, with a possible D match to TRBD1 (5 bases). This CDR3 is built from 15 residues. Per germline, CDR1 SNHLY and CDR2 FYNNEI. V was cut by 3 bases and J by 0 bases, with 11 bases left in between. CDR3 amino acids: CASSDNAGANYGYTF. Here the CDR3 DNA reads TGTGCCAGCAGTGATAATGCGGGGGCTAACTATGGCTACACCTTC.

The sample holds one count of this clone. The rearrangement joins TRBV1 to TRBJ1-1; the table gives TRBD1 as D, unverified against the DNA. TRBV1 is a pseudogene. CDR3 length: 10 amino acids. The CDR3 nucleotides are TGCACCAGCAGGGTGGCCCAAGCTTTCTTT. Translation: CTSRVAQAFF.

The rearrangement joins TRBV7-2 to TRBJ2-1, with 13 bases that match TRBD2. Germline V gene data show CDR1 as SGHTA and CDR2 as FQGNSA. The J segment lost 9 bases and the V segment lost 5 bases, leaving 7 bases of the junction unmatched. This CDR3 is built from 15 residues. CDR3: CASSPWTSGRGEQFF. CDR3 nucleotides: TGTGCCAGCAGCCCGTGGACTAGCGGGAGAGGTGAGCAGTTCTTC.

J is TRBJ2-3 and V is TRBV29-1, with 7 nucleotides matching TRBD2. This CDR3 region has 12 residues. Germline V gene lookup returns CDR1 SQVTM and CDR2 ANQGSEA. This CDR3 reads CGGGGNTDTQYF. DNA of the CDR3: TGCGGTGGCGGGGGAAACACAGATACGCAGTATTTT.

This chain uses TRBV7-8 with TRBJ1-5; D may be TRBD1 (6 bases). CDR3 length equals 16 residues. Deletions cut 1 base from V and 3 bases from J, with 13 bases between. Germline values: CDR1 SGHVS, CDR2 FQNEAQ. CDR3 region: CASSLGTASPNQPQHF. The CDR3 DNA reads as TGTGCCAGCAGCTTAGGGACAGCCTCACCCAATCAGCCCCAGCATTTT.

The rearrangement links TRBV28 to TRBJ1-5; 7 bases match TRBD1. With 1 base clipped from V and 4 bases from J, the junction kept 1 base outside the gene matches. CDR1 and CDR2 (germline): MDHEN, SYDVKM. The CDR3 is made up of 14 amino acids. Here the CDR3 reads CASSLLQGNQPQHF. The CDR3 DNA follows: TGTGCCAGCAGTTTATTACAGGGGAATCAGCCCCAGCATTTT.

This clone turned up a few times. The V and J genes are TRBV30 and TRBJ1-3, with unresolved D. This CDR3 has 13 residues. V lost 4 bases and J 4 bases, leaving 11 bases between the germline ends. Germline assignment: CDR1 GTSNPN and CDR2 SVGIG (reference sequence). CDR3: CAWTSPSGNTIYF. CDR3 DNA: TGTGCCTGGACTTCCCCGTCGGGAAACACCATATATTTT.